These T cell receptor beta chains were read from a single sample in a study of CD8+ T cells in alopecia areata. Clones were sequenced by immunoSEQ multiplex PCR, and TCRdb holds only the in-frame ones, with some missing. The sample has about 170,000 clones; around 64% are singletons. The sequencing here drew on CD8+ T cells sorted from blood, taken at week 0. The receptors were gathered from a human donor with alopecia areata. The CDR3 runs from the conserved cysteine through the conserved F or W. The D gene is left open where the match is weak. Expanded clones get a size class; other rows say once, few or many, or leave the size out.

abundance,v_gene,j_gene,d_gene,CDR3nt,CDR3aa
NA,TRBV30,TRBJ1-3,NA,TGTGCCTGGAGCGGTTCTTGGAACACCATATATTTT,CAWSGSWNTIYF
NA,TRBV5-6,TRBJ2-3,NA,TGTGCCAGCAGCTTGGCCAGGGGCGGAGAAACAGATACGCAGTATTTT,CASSLARGGETDTQYF
NA,TRBV6-5,TRBJ2-5,NA,TGTGCCAGCAGTTTAACAGGGCAACAAGAGACCCAGTACTTC,CASSLTGQQETQYF
NA,TRBV9,TRBJ2-7,NA,TGTGCCAGCAGCGCCACAGGGACCGGCGACGAGCAGTACTTC,CASSATGTGDEQYF
NA,TRBV5-1,TRBJ2-1,NA,TGCGCCAGCAGCTTGGTAGAAGGGTTCTCGAATGAGCAGTTCTTC,CASSLVEGFSNEQFF
NA,TRBV29-1,TRBJ2-1,NA,TGCAGCGTTGTTTCCCCCTCCTACAATGAGCAGTTCTTC,CSVVSPSYNEQFF
few,TRBV7-2,TRBJ2-7,NA,TGTGCCAGCAGCTTAGTACCCTACGAGCAGTACTTC,CASSLVPYEQYF
NA,TRBV27,TRBJ1-2,NA,TGTGCCAGTAGAACGACAGGCCACTATGGCTACACCTTC,CASRTTGHYGYTF
NA,TRBV29-1,TRBJ2-1,NA,TGCAGCGGAACAGGGCCCTACAATGAGCAGTTCTTC,CSGTGPYNEQFF
NA,TRBV4-1,TRBJ2-2,TRBD2,TGCGCCAGCAGGAACACTAGCGGGGGAGCGAACACCGGGGAGCTGTTTTTT,CASRNTSGGANTGELFF
NA,TRBV7-9,TRBJ1-2,TRBD1,TGTGCCAGCAGCCCGCGGACAGGAGCAATTAACTATGGCTACACCTTC,CASSPRTGAINYGYTF
NA,TRBV4-1,TRBJ2-3,NA,TGCGCCAGCAGCCAAGAGGTAGTCCTGGGTATGGATACGCAGTATTTT,CASSQEVVLGMDTQYF
few,TRBV2,TRBJ1-4,NA,TGTGCCAGCAGTGATGGGGGGGCGCGGGAAAAACTGTTTTTT,CASSDGGAREKLFF
NA,TRBV27,TRBJ1-2,NA,TGTGCCAGCAGTCCATCCACGACAGGCGTAGGTGGCTACACCTTC,CASSPSTTGVGGYTF
NA,TRBV29-1,TRBJ2-6,TRBD1,TGCAGCGTTGAAGATTCCCGGACAGGAAGATACTCTGGGGCCAACGTCCTGACTTTC,CSVEDSRTGRYSGANVLTF
few,TRBV19,TRBJ2-5,NA,TGTGCCAGTAGCAAGCGGGACCAAGAGACCCAGTACTTC,CASSKRDQETQYF
few,TRBV5-4,TRBJ2-5,TRBD2,TGTGCCAGCAGCCTGCTTGGTGGCGGGGGGCAACAAGAGACCCAGTACTTC,CASSLLGGGGQQETQYF
NA,TRBV27,TRBJ2-3,NA,TGTGCCAGCAGTTACGGCTCTGGCTTGGAGCAGTATTTT,CASSYGSGLEQYF
NA,TRBV5-1,TRBJ2-3,NA,TGCGCCAGCAGCTTAGACTCAGGGGCAGATACGCAGTATTTT,CASSLDSGADTQYF
NA,TRBV13,TRBJ1-5,NA,TGTGCCAGCAGCTTAGGAAGCCAGCCCCAGCATTTT,CASSLGSQPQHF
NA,TRBV6-6,TRBJ1-6,NA,TGTGCCAGCAGTTACGGTGGGGGTAATTCACCCCTCCACTTT,CASSYGGGNSPLHF
NA,TRBV29-1,TRBJ1-2,NA,TGCAGCGTTGAGTGGGGGACTAACTATGGCTACACCTTC,CSVEWGTNYGYTF
NA,TRBV30,TRBJ2-1,NA,TGTGCCTGGAGTGCTGGGGAGCAGTTCTTC,CAWSAGEQFF
NA,TRBV18,TRBJ1-2,NA,TGTGCCAGCTCACAGTCGGGACTGCTCTATGGCTACACCTTC,CASSQSGLLYGYTF
once,TRBV9,TRBJ1-2,NA,TGTGCCAGCAGCGGACAGGAATTGGCCTTC,CASSGQELAF
few,TRBV7-8,TRBJ2-5,TRBD1,TGTGCCAGCAGCTCGGGACAGGGGTCGCAAGAGACCCAGTACTTC,CASSSGQGSQETQYF
NA,TRBV6-5,TRBJ1-5,TRBD1,TGTGCCAGCAGGCGCGGACAGGGAAGGGGACAGCCCCAGCATTTT,CASRRGQGRGQPQHF
NA,TRBV29-1,TRBJ2-5,NA,TGCAGCGTCCCCTTAGAGGGGGAGTGGACCCAGTACTTC,CSVPLEGEWTQYF
NA,TRBV29-1,TRBJ1-1,NA,TGCAGCGCAAAAAACATGAACACTGAAGCTTTCTTT,CSAKNMNTEAFF
once,TRBV5-1,TRBJ1-2,NA,TGCGCCAGCAGCTTGGAGAGGGGCTTGGGTGGCTACACCTTC,CASSLERGLGGYTF
NA,TRBV2,TRBJ2-5,TRBD2,TGTGCCAGCAGAGCCAGCGGACTAGCGGGGGAGGGCCAGTACTTC,CASRASGLAGEGQYF
NA,TRBV5-1,TRBJ2-1,NA,TGCGCCAGCAGCTTGGCATACCGGGACAAGGTCTACAATGAGCAGTTCTTC,CASSLAYRDKVYNEQFF
NA,TRBV4-1,TRBJ1-1,NA,TGCGCCAGCAGCCGGCAAACTGAAGCTTTCTTT,CASSRQTEAFF
NA,TRBV6-6,TRBJ1-2,NA,TGTGCCAGCAGTGCAGTGGATGGCTACACCTTC,CASSAVDGYTF
once,TRBV9,TRBJ2-7,TRBD1,TGTGCCAGCAGCGTAGACAGGGGGCGCCTCGACGAGCAGTACTTC,CASSVDRGRLDEQYF
NA,TRBV30,TRBJ2-7,NA,TGTGCCCACCAGATGGGCTACGAGCAGTACTTC,CAHQMGYEQYF
once,TRBV30,TRBJ1-1,TRBD1,TGTGCCTGGAGGGGCAGGGGGGACACTGAAGCTTTCTTT,CAWRGRGDTEAFF
NA,TRBV6-6,TRBJ2-1,NA,TGTGCCAGCACCTATAACTACAATGAGCAGTTCTTC,CASTYNYNEQFF
NA,TRBV30,TRBJ2-2,NA,TGTGCCAAGGGACAGAACACCGGGGAGCTGTTTTTT,CAKGQNTGELFF
NA,TRBV29-1,TRBJ2-7,TRBD2,TGCAGCGTAGTCGGGATGAGAGCGGGGCGGAACGAGCAGTACTTC,CSVVGMRAGRNEQYF
once,TRBV30,TRBJ1-6,NA,TGTGCCTGGAGCCAAGACAGCCCCACACCCCTCCACTTT,CAWSQDSPTPLHF
NA,TRBV11-2,TRBJ2-1,NA,TGTGCCAGCAGCGGTCTTGTCGGGGGCTCCTACAATGAGCAGTTCTTC,CASSGLVGGSYNEQFF
NA,TRBV14,TRBJ2-6,TRBD1,TGTGCCAGCACACCGACAGGGGGAAACTCTGGGGCCAACGTCCTGACTTTC,CASTPTGGNSGANVLTF
NA,TRBV29-1,TRBJ1-1,NA,TGCAGCGTTGTTGGCAGCATGAACACTGAAGCTTTCTTT,CSVVGSMNTEAFF
NA,TRBV14,TRBJ1-2,NA,TGTGCCAGCAGCAGTCAGTCCAACTATGGCTACACCTTC,CASSSQSNYGYTF
NA,TRBV5-6,TRBJ1-1,NA,TGTGCCAGCCTAGACAGATTGAACACTGAAGCTTTCTTT,CASLDRLNTEAFF
NA,TRBV7-2,TRBJ2-5,TRBD1,TGTGCCAGCAGCTTCGACAGGGGGCGTCGCAGGGCCCAGTACTTC,CASSFDRGRRRAQYF
NA,TRBV7-2,TRBJ2-1,NA,TGTGCCAGCAGCTTGGGTAGAGGAAATAGCGCCCACTCGGGGGAGCAGTTCTTC,CASSLGRGNSAHSGEQFF
NA,TRBV9,TRBJ1-2,NA,TGTGCCAGCAGCGTAGGTCGGAGTAACTATGGCTACACCTTC,CASSVGRSNYGYTF
NA,TRBV12-5,TRBJ2-1,NA,TGTGCTAGTGAGGGGGGCGCCTACAATGAGCAGTTCTTC,CASEGGAYNEQFF
NA,TRBV27,TRBJ2-7,NA,TGTGCCAGCAGTTTTCATCAGGGGCGCCGTTACGAGCAGTACTTC,CASSFHQGRRYEQYF
NA,TRBV6-5,TRBJ1-2,NA,TGTGCCAGCAGAAACAGTGGGGACTATGGCTACACCTTC,CASRNSGDYGYTF
NA,TRBV6-5,TRBJ1-2,TRBD1,TGTGCCAGCAGCCCACAGGGGTTGATTAACTATGGCTACACCTTC,CASSPQGLINYGYTF
few,TRBV10-3,TRBJ2-3,NA,TGTGCCATCAGTGAGCAGGGATCGGGTTCGGATACGCAGTATTTT,CAISEQGSGSDTQYF
few,TRBV7-9,TRBJ1-3,NA,TGTGCCAGCAGCTTAGAAGGTTGGCGGAACTCTGGAAACACCATATATTTT,CASSLEGWRNSGNTIYF
NA,TRBV6-5,TRBJ2-1,NA,TGTGCCAGCAGTTACGGGGGGAATGAGCAGTTCTTC,CASSYGGNEQFF
NA,TRBV4-1,TRBJ1-1,NA,TGCGCCAGCAGCCCCCGACACCCTGAAGCTTTCTTT,CASSPRHPEAFF
once,TRBV5-6,TRBJ2-5,NA,TGTGCCAGCAGCTTGGTGGACAGATATCAAGAGACCCAGTACTTC,CASSLVDRYQETQYF
NA,TRBV12-5,TRBJ2-3,NA,TGTGCTAGTGGTTTGAGAACAGGGATAGAGAACACAGATACGCAGTATTTT,CASGLRTGIENTDTQYF
NA,TRBV28,TRBJ2-4,NA,TGTGCCAGCAGTTTAAGGTCTAACAAAAACATTCAGTACTTC,CASSLRSNKNIQYF